The rows below give T cell receptor beta chains drawn from one sample of a study of Ad26.COV2.S vaccination and SARS-CoV-2 variants. Data came from immunoSEQ multiplex PCR; TCRdb stores just in-frame clones and leaves some out. The table records hundreds of thousands of clones, approximately 84% of them present only once. Sequences were derived from peripheral blood, sampled in a trial of Ad26.COV2.S vaccine versus placebo. The receptors derive from a person between 18 and 59 years old who received the Ad26.COV2.S COVID-19 vaccine or a placebo. CDR3s include the opening cysteine and the closing phenylalanine or tryptophan. Fields, in order: J gene, clone size, D gene, V gene, CDR3 protein, CDR3 DNA. The D gene is left open where the match is weak. The size entry is marked missing in some rows and otherwise reads once, few, many or a size class.

TRBJ1-5,NA,NA,TRBV4-3,CASSQDSRYQPQHF,TGCGCCAGCAGCCAAGATTCCAGGTATCAGCCCCAGCATTTT
TRBJ1-1,NA,TRBD1,TRBV5-1,CASSPGTGNTEAFF,TGCGCCAGCAGCCCTGGGACAGGGAACACTGAAGCTTTCTTT
TRBJ2-7,once,TRBD1,TRBV4-3,CASSHDLGTGIVEQYF,TGCGCCAGCAGCCACGACCTGGGGACAGGGATTGTCGAGCAGTACTTC
TRBJ2-1,NA,TRBD2,TRBV18,CASSGVAGVANEQFF,TGTGCCAGCTCAGGGGTAGCGGGAGTCGCCAATGAGCAGTTCTTC
TRBJ1-6,NA,NA,TRBV27,CASSLNVYNSPLHF,TGTGCCAGCAGTCTGAACGTCTATAATTCACCCCTCCACTTT
TRBJ2-7,NA,NA,TRBV3-1/TRBV3-2,CASSQGGYEQYF,TGTGCCAGCAGCCAAGGGGGGTACGAGCAGTACTTC
TRBJ1-6,NA,TRBD1,TRBV28,CASSGTDRAHNSPLHF,TGTGCCAGCAGCGGAACGGACAGGGCCCATAATTCACCCCTCCACTTT
TRBJ1-2,NA,NA,TRBV12-5,CASGLVDGQRNYGYTF,TGTGCTAGTGGTTTGGTGGACGGACAGCGAAACTATGGCTACACCTTC
TRBJ1-1,NA,NA,TRBV27,CASSLLSRGLSEAFF,TGTGCCAGCAGTTTATTGTCCCGAGGACTTTCGGAAGCTTTCTTT
TRBJ2-4,NA,NA,TRBV3-1/TRBV3-2,CASSPHGGGPAKNIQYF,TGTGCCAGCAGCCCCCATGGGGGGGGGCCGGCCAAAAACATTCAGTACTTC